This TCR beta chain was obtained from a study of cytomegalovirus exposure and HLA in healthy donors. The germline CDR1 and CDR2 sequences are SEHNR and FQNEAQ (reference sequence). The CDR3 is made up of 12 amino acids. Between the trimmed V and J ends, which lost 4 bases and 3 bases, there was a span of 7 bases. Use of 60 Vbeta and 13 Jbeta primers characterized the PCR. Method: immunoSEQ multiplex PCR; TCRdb's copy keeps in-frame clones and lacks some. The profile shows just under 95,000 clones, 60% to 80% of them singletons. V gene TRBV7-9 combines with J gene TRBJ2-7; weak D call: TRBD1 (6 bases). What was sequenced was PBMCs. The receptor was isolated from a man aged 45-65 years in good health and CMV-seropositive. CDR3 sequence (DNA): TGTGCCAGCAGCTCACAGGGCTACGAGCAGTACTTC. It yields the protein CASSSQGYEQYF.